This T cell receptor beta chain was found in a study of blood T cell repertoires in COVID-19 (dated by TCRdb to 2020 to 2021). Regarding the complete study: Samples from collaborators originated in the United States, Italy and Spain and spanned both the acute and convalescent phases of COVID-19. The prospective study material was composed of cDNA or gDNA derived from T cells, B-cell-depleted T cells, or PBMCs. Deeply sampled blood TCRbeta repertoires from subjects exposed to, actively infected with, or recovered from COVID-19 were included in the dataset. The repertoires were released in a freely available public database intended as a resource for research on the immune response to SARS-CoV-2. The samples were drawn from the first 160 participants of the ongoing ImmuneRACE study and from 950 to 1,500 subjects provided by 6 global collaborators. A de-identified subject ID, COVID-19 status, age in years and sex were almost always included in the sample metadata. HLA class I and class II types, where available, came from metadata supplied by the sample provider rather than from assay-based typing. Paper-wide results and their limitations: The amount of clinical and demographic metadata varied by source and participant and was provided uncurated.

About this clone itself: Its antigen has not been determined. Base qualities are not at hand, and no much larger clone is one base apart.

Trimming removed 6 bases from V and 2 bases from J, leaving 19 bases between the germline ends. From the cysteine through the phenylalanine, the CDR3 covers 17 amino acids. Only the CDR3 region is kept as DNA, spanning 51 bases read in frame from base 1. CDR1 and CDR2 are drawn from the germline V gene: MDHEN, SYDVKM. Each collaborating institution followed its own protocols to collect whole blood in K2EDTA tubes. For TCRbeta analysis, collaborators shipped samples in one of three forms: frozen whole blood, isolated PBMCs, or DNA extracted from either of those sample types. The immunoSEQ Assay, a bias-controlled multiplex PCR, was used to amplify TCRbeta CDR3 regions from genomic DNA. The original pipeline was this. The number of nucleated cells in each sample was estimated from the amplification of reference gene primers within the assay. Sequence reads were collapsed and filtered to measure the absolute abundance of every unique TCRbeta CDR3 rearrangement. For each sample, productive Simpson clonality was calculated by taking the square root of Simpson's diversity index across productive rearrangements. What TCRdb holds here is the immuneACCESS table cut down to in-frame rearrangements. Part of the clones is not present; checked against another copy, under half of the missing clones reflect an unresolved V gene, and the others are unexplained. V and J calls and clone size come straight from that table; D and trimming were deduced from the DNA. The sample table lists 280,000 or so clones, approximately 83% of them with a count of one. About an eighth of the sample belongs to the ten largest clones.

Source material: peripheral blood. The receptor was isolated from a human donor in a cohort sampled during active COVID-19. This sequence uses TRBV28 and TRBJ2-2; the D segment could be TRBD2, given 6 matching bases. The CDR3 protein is CASSRWAGTSNTGELFF. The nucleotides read TGTGCCAGCAGCCGTTGGGCCGGGACTTCCAACACCGGGGAGCTGTTTTTT. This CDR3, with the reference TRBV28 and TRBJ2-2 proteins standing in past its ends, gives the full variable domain DVKVTQSSRYLVKRTGEKVFLECVQDMDHENMFWYRQDPGLGLRLIYFSYDVKMKEKGDIPEGYSVSREKKERFSLILESASTNQTSMYLCASSRWAGTSNTGELFFGEGSRLTVL.